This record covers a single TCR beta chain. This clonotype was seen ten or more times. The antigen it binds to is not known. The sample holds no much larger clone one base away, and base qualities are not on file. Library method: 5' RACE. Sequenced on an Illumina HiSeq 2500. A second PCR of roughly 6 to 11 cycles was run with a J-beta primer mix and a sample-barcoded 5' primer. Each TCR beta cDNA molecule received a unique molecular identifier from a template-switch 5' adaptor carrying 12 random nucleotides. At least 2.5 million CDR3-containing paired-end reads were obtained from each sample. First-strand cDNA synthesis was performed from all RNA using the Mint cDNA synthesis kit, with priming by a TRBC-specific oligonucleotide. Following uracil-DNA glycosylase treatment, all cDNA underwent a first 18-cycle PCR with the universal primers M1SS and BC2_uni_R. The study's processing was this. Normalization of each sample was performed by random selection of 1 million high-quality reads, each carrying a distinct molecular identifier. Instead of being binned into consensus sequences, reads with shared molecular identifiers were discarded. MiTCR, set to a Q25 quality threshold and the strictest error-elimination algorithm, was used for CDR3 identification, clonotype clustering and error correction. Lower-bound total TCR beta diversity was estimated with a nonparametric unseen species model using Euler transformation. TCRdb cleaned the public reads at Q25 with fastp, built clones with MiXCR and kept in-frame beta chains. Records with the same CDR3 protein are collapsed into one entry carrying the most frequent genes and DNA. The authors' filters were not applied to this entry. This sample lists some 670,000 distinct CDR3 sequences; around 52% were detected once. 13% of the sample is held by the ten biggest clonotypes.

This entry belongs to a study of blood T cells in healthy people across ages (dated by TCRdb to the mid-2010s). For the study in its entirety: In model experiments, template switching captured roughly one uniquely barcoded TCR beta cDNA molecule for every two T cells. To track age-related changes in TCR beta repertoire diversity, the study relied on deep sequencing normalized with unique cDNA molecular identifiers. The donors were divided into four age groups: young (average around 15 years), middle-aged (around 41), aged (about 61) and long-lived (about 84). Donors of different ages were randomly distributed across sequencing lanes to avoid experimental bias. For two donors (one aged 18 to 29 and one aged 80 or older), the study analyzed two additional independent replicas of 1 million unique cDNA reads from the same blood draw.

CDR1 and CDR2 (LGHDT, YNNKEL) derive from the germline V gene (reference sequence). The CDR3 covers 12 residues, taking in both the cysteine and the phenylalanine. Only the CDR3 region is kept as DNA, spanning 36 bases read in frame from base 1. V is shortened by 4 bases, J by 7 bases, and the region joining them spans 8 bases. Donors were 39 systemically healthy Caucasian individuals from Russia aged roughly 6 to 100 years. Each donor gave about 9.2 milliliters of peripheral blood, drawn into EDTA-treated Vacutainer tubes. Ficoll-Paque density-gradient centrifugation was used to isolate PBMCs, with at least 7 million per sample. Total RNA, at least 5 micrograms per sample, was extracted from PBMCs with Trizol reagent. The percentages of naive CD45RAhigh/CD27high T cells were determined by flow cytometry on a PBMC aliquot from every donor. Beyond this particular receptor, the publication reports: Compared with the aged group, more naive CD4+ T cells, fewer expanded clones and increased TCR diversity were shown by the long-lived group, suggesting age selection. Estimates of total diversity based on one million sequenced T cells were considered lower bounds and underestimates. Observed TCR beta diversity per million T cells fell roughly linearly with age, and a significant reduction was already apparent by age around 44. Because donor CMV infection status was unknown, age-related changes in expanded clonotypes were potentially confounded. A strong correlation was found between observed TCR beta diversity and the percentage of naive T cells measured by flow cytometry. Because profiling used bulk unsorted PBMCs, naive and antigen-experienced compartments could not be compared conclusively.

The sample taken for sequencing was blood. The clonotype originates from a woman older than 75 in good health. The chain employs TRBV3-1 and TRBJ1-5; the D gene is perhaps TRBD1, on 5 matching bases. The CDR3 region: CASSLWGQPQHF. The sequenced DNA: TGTGCCAGCAGCCTTTGGGGGCAGCCCCAGCATTTT. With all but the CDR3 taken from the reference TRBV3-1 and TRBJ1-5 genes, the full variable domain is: DTAVSQTPKYLVTQMGNDKSIKCEQNLGHDTMYWYKQDSKKFLKIMFSYNNKELIINETVPNRFSPKSPDKAHLNLHINSLELGDSAVYFCASSLWGQPQHFGDGTRLSIL.